These 10 T cell receptor beta chains came from one sample sequenced in a study of shared clonotypes between healthy human individuals. TCRdb keeps only in-frame clones here, not all; method: immunoSEQ multiplex PCR. The repertoire holds about half a million clones, with roughly three quarters as singletons. What was sequenced was PBMCs. The receptor set was obtained from a woman in her 40s in good health. Some clones in this sample may be carry-over from other donors' samples.

The chain joins TRBV18 to TRBJ2-1; 8 bases align to TRBD2. V was pared by 1 base and J by 0 bases, with 2 bases of the junction left unmatched. The CDR3 totals 16 residues. Germline assignment: CDR1 KGHSH and CDR2 LQKENI. The CDR3 region has the DNA TGTGCCAGCTCACCACTAGCGGGGTACTCCTACAATGAGCAGTTCTTC. It translates to CASSPLAGYSYNEQFF.

In its sample, this clone was seen many times. The chain carries TRBV5-6 and TRBJ1-1; 7 bases are a match to TRBD1. CDR3 length: 14 amino acids. Germline CDR1 reads SGHDT; CDR2 reads YYEEEE. V shed 5 bases and J 4 bases; nucleotides not matched to a gene: 8. CDR3 sequence: CASSAGTALTEAFF. The CDR3 nucleotides are TGTGCCAGCAGTGCCGGGACAGCTCTCACTGAAGCTTTCTTT.

The rearrangement uses TRBV6-5 and TRBJ2-3; 7 positions agree with TRBD1. The CDR3 runs 15 residues. Germline V gives CDR1 MNHEY, CDR2 SVGAGI. V lost 2 bases, J lost 2 bases, and 4 bases stayed unmatched. The CDR3 nucleotides are TGTGCCAGCAGTTACCAACAGGGGACCACAGATACGCAGTATTTT. It translates to CASSYQQGTTDTQYF.

This chain uses TRBV5-1 with TRBJ2-2, with D possibly being TRBD1 (5 bases). The CDR3 spans 15 residues. CDR1 SGHRS and CDR2 YFSETQ come from the germline V gene. Trimming shortened V by 0 bases and J by 6 bases, and 12 bases separated the two germline ends. In nucleotides, the CDR3 is TGCGCCAGCAGCTTGGCCGCGGCAGGGCCCGGGGAGCTGTTTTTT. It yields the protein CASSLAAAGPGELFF.

This clone appeared a single time. V usage is TRBV6-5 and J usage is TRBJ1-2; TRBD1 agrees at 8 bases. This CDR3 is 13 amino acids long. J was trimmed by 8 bases and V by 6 bases; bases with no gene match: 8. In germline, CDR1 is MNHEY, CDR2 SVGAGI. The CDR3 region is CASRMTGDGGYTF. Here the CDR3 DNA reads TGTGCCAGCAGAATGACAGGGGATGGAGGCTACACCTTC.

This chain connects TRBV9 to TRBJ2-7; 11 positions agree with TRBD2. The CDR3 sequence is 15 residues long. Germline CDR1 SGDLS, CDR2 YYNGEE. Trimming took 4 bases from V and 0 from J; bases not matched to a gene: 3. CDR3 sequence reads: CASSPTSGSSYEQYF. CDR3 sequence (DNA): TGTGCCAGCAGCCCCACTAGCGGGAGCTCCTACGAGCAGTACTTC.

This clone was seen just once. The rearrangement joins TRBV18 to TRBJ2-7; possibly TRBD1 for D (5 bases). The CDR3 sequence is 13 residues long. Trimming removed 3 bases from V and 3 bases from J, with 9 bases in between. CDR1 and CDR2 from the germline V gene are KGHSH and LQKENI. The CDR3 reads CASSPGRVYEQYF. Here the CDR3 DNA reads TGTGCCAGCTCACCGGGCAGGGTCTACGAGCAGTACTTC.

The chain uses TRBV18 and TRBJ2-7, with TRBD2 matching over 7 bases. CDR1 is KGHSH, CDR2 LQKENI, per germline. V lost 8 bases to trimming and J lost 2 bases; unmatched junction nucleotides: 9. This CDR3 is built from 14 residues. CDR3 protein: CASGYEGGPYEQYF. CDR3 in DNA: TGTGCCAGCGGGTATGAGGGAGGGCCCTACGAGCAGTACTTC.

The rearrangement uses TRBV7-3 and TRBJ2-7, with a tentative D call TRBD1 (5 bases). The CDR3 has 16 residues. V dropped 5 bases and J dropped 3 bases, with 20 bases sitting between them. Germline-derived CDR1 and CDR2 are SGHTA and FQGTGA. The CDR3 protein is CASSKGAPGLGYEQYF. DNA of the CDR3: TGTGCCAGCAGCAAAGGGGCTCCCGGCCTTGGCTACGAGCAGTACTTC.

This clone turned up a few times. The chain recombines TRBV7-9 with TRBJ1-2; D gene ambiguous. The germline V gene encodes CDR1 SEHNR and CDR2 FQNEAQ (reference sequence). The V gene lost 6 bases and the J gene lost 8 bases, with 19 bases spanning the gap. The length of the CDR3 is 14 residues. As DNA, the CDR3 is TGTGCCAGCAGGCCTTCGTTAGGGTCAGAGGGCTACACCTTC. Protein product: CASRPSLGSEGYTF.